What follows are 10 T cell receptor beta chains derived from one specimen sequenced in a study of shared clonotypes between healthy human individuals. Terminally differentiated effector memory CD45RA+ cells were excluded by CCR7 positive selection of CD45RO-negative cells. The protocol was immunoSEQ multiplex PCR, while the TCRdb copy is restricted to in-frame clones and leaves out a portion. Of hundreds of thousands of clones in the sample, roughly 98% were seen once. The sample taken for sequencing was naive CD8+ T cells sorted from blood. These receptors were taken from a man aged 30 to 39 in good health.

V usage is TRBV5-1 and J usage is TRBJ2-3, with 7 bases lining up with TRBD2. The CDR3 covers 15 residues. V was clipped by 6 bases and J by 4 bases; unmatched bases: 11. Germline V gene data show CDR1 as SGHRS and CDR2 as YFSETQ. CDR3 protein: CASTIWGGTPDTQYF. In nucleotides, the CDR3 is TGCGCCAGCACCATCTGGGGGGGGACCCCAGATACGCAGTATTTT. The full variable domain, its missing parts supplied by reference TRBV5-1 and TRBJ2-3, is KAGVTQTPRYLIKTRGQQVTLSCSPISGHRSVSWYQQTPGQGLQFLFEYFSETQRNKGNFPGRFSGRQFSNSRSEMNVSTLELGDSALYLCASTIWGGTPDTQYFGPGTRLTVL.

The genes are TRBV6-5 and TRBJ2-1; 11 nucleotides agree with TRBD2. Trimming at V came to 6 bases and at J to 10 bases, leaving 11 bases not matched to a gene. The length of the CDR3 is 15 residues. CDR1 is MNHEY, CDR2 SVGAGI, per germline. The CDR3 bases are TGTGCCAGCAGCATTGGACTAGCGGGCTCCTTCGAGCAGTTCTTC. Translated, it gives CASSIGLAGSFEQFF.

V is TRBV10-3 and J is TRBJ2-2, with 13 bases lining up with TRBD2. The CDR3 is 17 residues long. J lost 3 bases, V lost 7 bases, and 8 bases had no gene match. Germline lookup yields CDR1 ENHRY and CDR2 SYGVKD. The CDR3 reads CAINGLAGESDTGELFF. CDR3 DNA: TGTGCCATCAACGGACTAGCGGGAGAATCGGACACCGGGGAGCTGTTTTTT.

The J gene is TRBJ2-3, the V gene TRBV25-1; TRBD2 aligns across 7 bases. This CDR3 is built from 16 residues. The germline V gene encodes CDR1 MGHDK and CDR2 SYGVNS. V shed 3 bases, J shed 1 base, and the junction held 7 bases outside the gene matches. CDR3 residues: CASSEGTTPGTDTQYF. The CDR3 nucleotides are TGTGCCAGCAGTGAGGGGACTACCCCAGGCACAGATACGCAGTATTTT.

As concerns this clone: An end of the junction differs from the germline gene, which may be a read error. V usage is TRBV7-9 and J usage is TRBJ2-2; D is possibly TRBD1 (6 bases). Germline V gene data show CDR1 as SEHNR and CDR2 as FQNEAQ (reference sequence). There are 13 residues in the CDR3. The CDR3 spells CANSQGNSGELFF. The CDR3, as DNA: TGTGCCAATTCCCAGGGGAACTCCGGGGAGCTGTTTTTT.

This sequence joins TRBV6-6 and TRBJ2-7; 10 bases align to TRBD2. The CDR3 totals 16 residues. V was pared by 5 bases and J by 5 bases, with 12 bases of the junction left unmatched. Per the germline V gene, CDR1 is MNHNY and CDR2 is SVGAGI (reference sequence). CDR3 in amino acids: CASSPFEREGLDEQYF. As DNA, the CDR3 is TGTGCCAGCAGTCCCTTTGAGCGGGAGGGATTAGACGAGCAGTACTTC.

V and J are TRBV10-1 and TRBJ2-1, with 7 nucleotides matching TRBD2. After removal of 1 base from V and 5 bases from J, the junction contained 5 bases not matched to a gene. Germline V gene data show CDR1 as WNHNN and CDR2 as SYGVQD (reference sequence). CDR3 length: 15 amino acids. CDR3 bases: TGCGCCAGCAGTGAGTTTGAGGCGGGGGACAATGAGCAGTTCTTC. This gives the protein CASSEFEAGDNEQFF.

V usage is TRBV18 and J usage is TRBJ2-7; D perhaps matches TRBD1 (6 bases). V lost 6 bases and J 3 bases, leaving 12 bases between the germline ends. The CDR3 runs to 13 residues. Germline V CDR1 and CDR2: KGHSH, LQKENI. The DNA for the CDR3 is TGTGCCAGCTCGGGGGCACGGATCTACGAGCAGTACTTC. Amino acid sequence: CASSGARIYEQYF.

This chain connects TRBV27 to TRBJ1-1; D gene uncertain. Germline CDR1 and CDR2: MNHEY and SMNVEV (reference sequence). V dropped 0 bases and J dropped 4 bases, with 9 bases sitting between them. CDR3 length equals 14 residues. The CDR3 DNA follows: TGTGCCAGCAGTTTATCTCTTGGTTTCACTGAAGCTTTCTTT. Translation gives CASSLSLGFTEAFF.

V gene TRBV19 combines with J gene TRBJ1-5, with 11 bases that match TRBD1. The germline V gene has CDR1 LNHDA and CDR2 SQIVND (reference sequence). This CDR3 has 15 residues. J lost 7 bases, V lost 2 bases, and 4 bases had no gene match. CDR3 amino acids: CASSIRTGGVQPQHF. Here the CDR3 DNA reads TGTGCCAGTAGTATAAGGACAGGGGGCGTCCAGCCCCAGCATTTT.